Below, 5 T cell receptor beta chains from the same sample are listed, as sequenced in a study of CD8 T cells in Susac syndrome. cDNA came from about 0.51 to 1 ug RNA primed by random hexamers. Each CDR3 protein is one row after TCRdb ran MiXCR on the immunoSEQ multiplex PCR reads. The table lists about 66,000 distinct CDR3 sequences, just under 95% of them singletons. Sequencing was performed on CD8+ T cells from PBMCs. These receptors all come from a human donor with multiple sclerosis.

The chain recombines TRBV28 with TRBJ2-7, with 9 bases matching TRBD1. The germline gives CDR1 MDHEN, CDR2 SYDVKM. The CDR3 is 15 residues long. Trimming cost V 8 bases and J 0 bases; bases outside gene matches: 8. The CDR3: CASRIGTGSSYEQYF. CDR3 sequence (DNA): TGTGCCAGCCGTATTGGGACAGGGAGCTCCTACGAGCAGTACTTC.

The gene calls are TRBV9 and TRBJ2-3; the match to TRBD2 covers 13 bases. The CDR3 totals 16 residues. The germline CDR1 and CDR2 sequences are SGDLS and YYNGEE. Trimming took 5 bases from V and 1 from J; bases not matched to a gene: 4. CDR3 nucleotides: TGTGCCAGCAGTCCCGGGACTAGCGGGGGCACAGATACGCAGTATTTT. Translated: CASSPGTSGGTDTQYF.

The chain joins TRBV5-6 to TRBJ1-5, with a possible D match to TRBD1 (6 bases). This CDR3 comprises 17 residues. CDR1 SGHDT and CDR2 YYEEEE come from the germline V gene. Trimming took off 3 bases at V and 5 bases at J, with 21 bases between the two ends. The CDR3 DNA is TGTGCCAGCAGCTACTCCTCGGGGGCGGAGATTTATCAGCCCCAGCATTTT. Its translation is CASSYSSGAEIYQPQHF.

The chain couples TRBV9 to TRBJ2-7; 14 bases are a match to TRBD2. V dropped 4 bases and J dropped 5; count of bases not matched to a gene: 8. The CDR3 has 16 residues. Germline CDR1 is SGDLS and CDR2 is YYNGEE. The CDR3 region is CASSSGEGLAGDEQYF. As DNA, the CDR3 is TGTGCCAGCAGCTCCGGCGAGGGACTAGCGGGAGACGAGCAGTACTTC.

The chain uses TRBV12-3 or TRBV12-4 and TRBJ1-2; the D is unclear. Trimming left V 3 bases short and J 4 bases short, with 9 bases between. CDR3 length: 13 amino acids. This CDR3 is CASSFPGGYGYTF. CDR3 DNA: TGTGCCAGCAGTTTTCCTGGCGGCTATGGCTACACCTTC.